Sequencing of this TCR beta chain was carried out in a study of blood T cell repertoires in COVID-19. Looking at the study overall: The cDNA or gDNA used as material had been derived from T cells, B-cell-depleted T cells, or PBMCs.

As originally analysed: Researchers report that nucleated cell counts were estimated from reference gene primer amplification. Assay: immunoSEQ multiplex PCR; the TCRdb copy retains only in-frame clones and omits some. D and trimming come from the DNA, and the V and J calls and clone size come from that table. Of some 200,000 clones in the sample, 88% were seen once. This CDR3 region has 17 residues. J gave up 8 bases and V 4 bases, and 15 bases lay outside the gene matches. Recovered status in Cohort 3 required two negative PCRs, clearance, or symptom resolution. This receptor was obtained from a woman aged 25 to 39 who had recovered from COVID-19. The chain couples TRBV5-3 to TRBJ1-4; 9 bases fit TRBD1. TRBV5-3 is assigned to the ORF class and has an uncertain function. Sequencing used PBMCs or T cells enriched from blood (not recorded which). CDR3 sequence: CARSPYYPGTGGEKLFF. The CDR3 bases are TGTGCCAGAAGCCCTTACTATCCCGGTACAGGGGGCGAAAAACTGTTTTTT.